This T cell receptor beta chain appears in the sequencing data of a study of low-dose radiotherapy and immunotherapy resistance in tumors. Looking at the study overall: The fractionation for Cohort 1 was 0.5 Gy per fraction every 2 weeks, totaling 6.5 Gy.

TRAV- and TRBV-specific primers were used for first-strand cDNA, which covered alpha and beta chains. The PCR that amplified TCRs ran for approximately 18 cycles, relying on a constant-region primer and a V-primer adapter. From the reads, TCRdb called clonotypes with MiXCR, one entry per CDR3 protein. The table shows some 71,000 distinct CDR3 sequences, with 31% occurring only once. V was clipped by 6 bases and J by 0 bases, with 12 bases between them. Germline CDR1 is SNHLY and CDR2 is FYNNEI. This CDR3 spans 14 amino acids. Time point noted: before trial treatment. Patients who could take part had advanced solid tumors with no tumor-infiltrating lymphocytes.

V gene TRBV2 combines with J gene TRBJ2-7; the D gene is possibly TRBD2 (5 bases). The receptor's source is a female donor with ovarian cancer. The sequences come from PBMCs, collected before treatment. CDR3: CASSPELDSYEQYF. The CDR3 DNA reads TGTGCCAGCAGCCCCGAACTAGACTCCTACGAGCAGTACTTC.